The T cell receptor (beta chain) under discussion was sequenced for a study of early T cells in non-severe SARS-CoV-2 infection. This clonotype was seen ten or more times. This CDR3 is 13 amino acids long. Trimming took 10 bases from V and 5 from J; bases not matched to a gene: 8. CDR1 is SNHLY and CDR2 is FYNNEI in the germline V gene. TCRdb called the 5' RACE reads again in MiXCR, with one record for every CDR3 protein. The sample lists 50,000 to 60,000 distinct CDR3 sequences, approximately 10% occurring once. Sequencing input: whole blood. The receptor was derived from an adult who was a healthcare worker with PCR-confirmed SARS-CoV-2 infection or an uninfected control (not recorded which). This chain links TRBV2 with TRBJ2-1; 7 bases map to TRBD1. The CDR3, as DNA: TGTGCCACCGAACCGGACAGGAACAATGAGCAGTTCTTC. It specifies CATEPDRNNEQFF.